The T cell receptor beta chain under discussion was sequenced for a study of control samples from healthy donors and cancer patients. Per the germline V gene, CDR1 is SGHVS and CDR2 is FNYEAQ. Trimming removed 7 bases at V and 3 bases at J, with 18 bases between. The CDR3 extends over 15 amino acids. TCRdb keeps only in-frame clones here, not all; method: immunoSEQ multiplex PCR. This sample has some 130,000 clones, with approximately 90% found just once. The material sequenced was blood. This chain uses TRBV7-6 with TRBJ1-1; D is perhaps TRBD1 (5 bases). The TCR was taken from a man aged 18-30 years in good health. The CDR3 DNA follows: TGTGCCAGCACCCACCAAACGGGGGTATACACTGAAGCTTTCTTT. Translation gives CASTHQTGVYTEAFF.